This T cell receptor (beta chain) was found in a study of blood T cell repertoires in COVID-19. TCRdb keeps only in-frame clones here, not all; method: immunoSEQ multiplex PCR. The data show 200,000 to 300,000 clones, roughly 88% seen once. The receptor's source is an elderly woman with COVID-19, enrolled during active disease. The sequencing sample was made of peripheral blood.

The CDR3 DNA is TGCGCCAGCAGCTTGGACAGGGGGCACAATGAGCAGTTCTTC. Translating it yields CASSLDRGHNEQFF. The V and J genes are TRBV5-1 and TRBJ2-1, with 9 nucleotides matching TRBD1. V shed 0 bases, J shed 5 bases, and the junction held 0 bases outside the gene matches. The length of the CDR3 is 14 residues. Germline V gene data show CDR1 as SGHRS and CDR2 as YFSETQ. The variable domain in full, with the rest retrieved from reference TRBV5-1 and TRBJ2-1, is KAGVTQTPRYLIKTRGQQVTLSCSPISGHRSVSWYQQTPGQGLQFLFEYFSETQRNKGNFPGRFSGRQFSNSRSEMNVSTLELGDSALYLCASSLDRGHNEQFFGPGTRLTVL.